A selection of T cell receptor beta chains follows, all from one sample in a study of blood T cell repertoires in COVID-19. This table comes from immunoSEQ multiplex PCR, and its TCRdb copy is limited to in-frame clones, with some not included. The sample yields about 130,000 clones, 70% to 85% seen once. The sequenced material came from PBMCs or T cells enriched from blood (not recorded which). Source of these receptors: a man between 50 and 59 years old who had recovered from COVID-19. CDR3s include the opening cysteine and the closing phenylalanine or tryptophan.

V gene	J gene	CDR3 protein
TRBV29-1	TRBJ2-7	CSVEGRGYEQYF
TRBV2	TRBJ2-7	CASSSAGGITKQYF
TRBV3-1/TRBV3-2	TRBJ2-7	CASSQDKRQGLYFCHEQYF
TRBV27	TRBJ1-1	CASSFWTGRNTEAFF
TRBV19	TRBJ1-1	CASSSAGYYTEAFF
TRBV5-1	TRBJ2-1	CASSFRQGIANEQFF
TRBV27	TRBJ1-6	CASTPGPGQYNSPLHF
TRBV4-1	TRBJ2-7	CASSQAGVGNYEQYF
TRBV19	TRBJ2-2	CASSIRGGNTGELFF
TRBV5-1	TRBJ1-5	CASSPRGGSQPQHF
TRBV2	TRBJ2-5	CASTGSEDLKETQYF
TRBV19	TRBJ2-7	CASSIGESYEQYF
TRBV7-9	TRBJ1-3	CASSPYGRRGPSGNTIYF
TRBV29-1	TRBJ2-5	CSTKGGAETYQETQYF
TRBV7-2	TRBJ2-1	CASSLGGTSIHNEQFF
TRBV10-3	TRBJ2-5	CAIRGTSGVETQYF
TRBV25-1	TRBJ1-1	CASGGPEAFF
TRBV15	TRBJ1-5	CATSRVDRVNQPQHF
TRBV18	TRBJ2-3	CASSPSGGADTQYF
TRBV6-6	TRBJ1-2	CASSSRQGNYGYTF
TRBV14	TRBJ1-1	CASSLLSGSRYTEAFF
TRBV2	TRBJ2-2	CASVVTGGTGELFF
TRBV27	TRBJ2-7	CASSFGQGANYEQYF
TRBV3-1/TRBV3-2	TRBJ2-3	CASSPGTDTQYF
TRBV19	TRBJ2-7	CASMGTGVDHEQYF
TRBV15	TRBJ1-5	CATSRDRSNSNQPQHF
TRBV3-1/TRBV3-2	TRBJ1-3	CASSQARSGNTIYF
TRBV29-1	TRBJ1-2	CSVEGGLYGYTF
TRBV18	TRBJ2-7	CASSKTDYEQYF
TRBV12-3/TRBV12-4	TRBJ1-2	CASSLGQNYGYTF
TRBV7-3	TRBJ1-2	CASSPGSNHGGYTF
TRBV5-4	TRBJ1-1	CASSPGGPWGTEAFF
TRBV10-1	TRBJ2-1	CASSPGGRAYNEQFF
TRBV6-2/TRBV6-3	TRBJ2-5	CASSFLGETQYF
TRBV12-3/TRBV12-4	TRBJ1-3	CASWTGSGNTIYF
TRBV15	TRBJ2-7	CATSSYGTGNIYEQYF
TRBV5-5	TRBJ1-4	CASSLEWHEKLFF
TRBV7-2	TRBJ2-3	CASSLEGTGTDTQYF
TRBV7-3	TRBJ2-2	CASSPDRGLSGELFF
TRBV7-3	TRBJ1-1	CASSLGGQGTEAFF
TRBV24-1	TRBJ2-1	CATSDLAGGPYNEQFF
TRBV5-1	TRBJ1-3	CASSLPGTGGGNTIYF
TRBV4-1	TRBJ1-4	CASSQGGSDLEKLFF
TRBV5-8	TRBJ2-3	CASSLGTRTDTQYF
TRBV5-1	TRBJ2-5	CASSLAGSLRETQYF